Below, one T cell receptor (beta chain) is given with its context. The sample comes from a study of CD8+ T cells in alopecia areata. Trimming took 3 bases from V and 11 from J; bases not matched to a gene: 9. CDR1 SQVTM and CDR2 ANQGSEA come from the germline V gene. This CDR3 region has 13 residues. cDNA serving as the sequencing template came from extracted, reverse transcribed RNA. Using immunoSEQ multiplex PCR, the repertoire was profiled, and TCRdb retains in-frame clones only, with some absent. The sample gives some 180,000 clones, roughly 60% of which show up once; around 1.6% is in the top ten.

The specimen was CD4+ T cells sorted from blood, collected at week 0. J is TRBJ1-1 and V is TRBV29-1; 10 bases match TRBD1. This clonotype was obtained from a human donor with alopecia areata. The CDR3 protein is CSVDSGTGEIAFF. CDR3 DNA: TGCAGCGTTGACAGCGGGACAGGGGAAATTGCTTTCTTT.